What follows is one T cell receptor beta chain and its context. Antigen: not known. This entry comes from a study of OX40 agonist ivuxolimab in advanced cancers. Overall study: Dose-escalation patients' cancers were hepatocellular carcinoma, melanoma, renal cell or head and neck cancer. Having had anti-PD-1, anti-PD-L1 or anti-CTLA-4 therapy before was allowed, and around 39% had some.

Findings and caveats of the study: The mean number of expanded clones was higher in CD8+ T cells than in CD4+. By week 6 at 0.1 to 3.0 mg/kg, blood CD4+ and CD8+ T cells had expanded clonally.

Germline V gene sequence: CDR1 SNHLY, CDR2 FYNNEI. This CDR3 has 16 amino acids. J was trimmed by 7 bases and V by 6 bases; bases with no gene match: 12. The method was immunoSEQ multiplex PCR; TCRdb's version includes in-frame clones alone and lacks a portion of them. The table has about 72,000 clones, roughly 89% seen once. Sequences were derived from CD4+ or CD8+ T cells sorted from blood, sampled in a trial of the OX40 agonist ivuxolimab. The source of this sequence is an adult with an advanced solid tumor such as melanoma, head and neck, liver or kidney cancer. V and J are TRBV2 and TRBJ1-1; 12 bases are shared with TRBD1. This CDR3 is CASRLLAGQGADEAFF. As DNA, the CDR3 is TGTGCCAGCAGACTCCTAGCGGGACAGGGGGCAGATGAAGCTTTCTTT.